One and the same sample provided the 23 T cell receptor beta chains below, sequenced in a study of Japanese encephalitis immunity and Zika vaccine responses. For roughly 6 days, PBMCs labeled with CFSE were cultured with peptide pools at 1 ug/mL each. Live CD56-CD19-CD16-CD3+CD4+ cells with low CFSE were sorted unfixed as proliferating CD4 T cells. TCRdb analysed the 5' RACE reads with MiXCR anew, one entry per CDR3 protein. This table has over 300 distinct CDR3 sequences, around 3% appearing once. Sequenced material: antigen-activated CD4+ T cells from blood, cultured, taken during a Zika inactivated vaccine study. The receptors were gathered from an adult man who received an inactivated Zika virus vaccine.

This clonotype is hyperexpanded. The chain couples TRBV7-2 to TRBJ2-1, with D possibly TRBD2 on 6 matching bases. CDR1 and CDR2 from the germline V gene are SGHTA and FQGNSA. Trimming took off 1 base at V and 0 bases at J, with 10 bases between the two ends. The CDR3 has 16 residues. CDR3: CASSLEGGASYNEQFF. In nucleotides, the CDR3 is TGTGCCAGCAGCTTAGAGGGCGGGGCCTCCTACAATGAGCAGTTCTTC.

This clonotype is large by share. V and J are TRBV18 and TRBJ2-2; 8 nucleotides align to TRBD1. CDR3 length: 15 residues. The V segment lost 1 base and the J segment 6 bases; nucleotides outside the gene matches: 4. The germline V gene encodes CDR1 KGHSH and CDR2 LQKENI. Here the CDR3 DNA reads TGTGCCAGCTCACCACGGCCAGGGGGCCCCGGGGAGCTGTTTTTT. Encoded protein: CASSPRPGGPGELFF. The full variable domain, with the rest looked up from reference TRBV18 and TRBJ2-2, is NAGVMQNPRHLVRRRGQEARLRCSPMKGHSHVYWYRQLPEEGLKFMVYLQKENIIDESGMPKERFSAEFPKEGPSILRIQQVVRGDSAAYFCASSPRPGGPGELFFGEGSRLTVL.

This clonotype is termed medium-sized. The chain combines TRBV7-2 with TRBJ2-3; no firm D call. The V and J ends lost 1 base and 6 bases respectively, with 11 bases between them. There are 14 residues in the CDR3. Germline-derived CDR1 and CDR2 are SGHTA and FQGNSA. CDR3 region: CASSLVSSEDTQYF. CDR3 nucleotides: TGTGCCAGCAGCTTAGTTTCTAGTGAGGATACGCAGTATTTT.

In its sample, this clonotype ranks as large (0.1 to 1%). The V call is TRBV11-2, the J call TRBJ1-3, with 8 bases matching TRBD1. This CDR3 region has 14 residues. Germline V gene data show CDR1 as SGHAT and CDR2 as FQNNGV. J was trimmed by 4 bases and V by 5 bases; bases with no gene match: 4. The chain's CDR3 is CASSRQGNGNTIYF. Here the CDR3 DNA reads TGTGCCAGCAGCCGACAGGGGAACGGAAACACCATATATTTT.

By its share, this clonotype is large (0.1 to 1%). The rearrangement uses TRBV5-1 and TRBJ1-5; a possible D gene is TRBD1 (6 bases). Trimming pared 0 bases from V and 7 bases from J, leaving 17 bases between. This CDR3 region has 16 residues. Germline-derived CDR1 and CDR2 are SGHRS and YFSETQ. The CDR3 DNA is TGCGCCAGCAGCTTGGCTGCGGGGGGGGCCGGGCAGCCCCAGCATTTT. Translation gives CASSLAAGGAGQPQHF.

The sample holds a few counts of this clonotype. The chain couples TRBV20-1 to TRBJ2-3; 8 positions agree with TRBD2. This CDR3 has 15 amino acids. Losses at the gene ends were 0 bases for V and 4 bases for J; bases not matched to a gene: 6. Germline lookup yields CDR1 DFQATT and CDR2 SNEGSKA (reference sequence). The CDR3 coding sequence is TGCAGTGCTAGAGATCATCGGGGGGGGGCAGATACGCAGTATTTT. Its protein is CSARDHRGGADTQYF.

This chain joins TRBV7-9 and TRBJ2-3, with D tentatively TRBD1 or TRBD2 (6 bases each). The V gene's germline CDR1 is SEHNR and CDR2 FQNEAQ (reference sequence). This CDR3 spans 16 amino acids. Trimming cost V 4 bases and J 4 bases, with 18 bases left between them. CDR3 DNA: TGTGCCAGCAGCTCCCCTCGGAGGGGGGTCGCAGATACGCAGTATTTT. Translated, it gives CASSSPRRGVADTQYF.

This clonotype is large. The missing conserved phenylalanine or tryptophan at the end of this CDR3 makes a read error likely. It is unclear where the CDR3 begins or ends on the DNA, so no DNA is shown, and the CDR3 is as TCRdb lists it. The chain couples TRBV18 to TRBJ2-7; the table's D call of TRBD1 was not tested on the DNA. The CDR3 has 16 residues if both end residues are counted. Germline assignment: CDR1 KGHSH and CDR2 LQKENI. The CDR3 spells CASSPLHSSGTGGDEI.

In this sample, this clonotype is large. The chain couples TRBV5-1 to TRBJ2-3; TRBD2 matches at 9 bases. The V gene end was trimmed by 4 bases and the J gene end by 6 bases; junction bases not matched to a gene: 12. This CDR3 contains 16 residues. Germline CDR1 reads SGHRS; CDR2 reads YFSETQ. The CDR3 region is CASSHRLAGGLDTQYF. CDR3 DNA: TGCGCCAGCAGCCACAGGTTGGCGGGGGGGCTGGATACGCAGTATTTT.

This clonotype is large (0.1 to 1%) within its sample. The CDR3, as DNA: TGTGCCAGCAGCTTTATGGGGGGAGCACCAGTCTACGAGCAGTACTTC. Its protein product is CASSFMGGAPVYEQYF. The chain couples TRBV13 to TRBJ2-7, with a possible D match to TRBD2 (6 bases). This CDR3 contains 16 residues. The V gene lost 3 bases and the J gene lost 3 bases, with 18 bases spanning the gap. Looked up from germline, CDR1 is PRHDT and CDR2 is FYEKMQ (reference sequence).

By proportion, this clonotype is medium-sized (0.01 to 0.1%). The CDR3 protein is CASIRGGLASSYNEQFF. The CDR3, as DNA: TGTGCCAGCATCAGAGGGGGACTAGCGAGCTCCTACAATGAGCAGTTCTTC. This chain links TRBV7-9 with TRBJ2-1; 10 bases are shared with TRBD2. The V and J ends lost 7 bases and 0 bases, in that order; junction bases with no gene match: 9. In germline, CDR1 is SEHNR, CDR2 FQNEAQ (reference sequence). CDR3 length: 17 residues.

By frequency in the sample, this clonotype is large (0.1 to 1%). The chain couples TRBV5-5 to TRBJ1-3; 7 nucleotides agree with TRBD1. J lost 2 bases, V lost 4 bases, and 0 bases had no gene match. Germline V gives CDR1 SGHKS, CDR2 YYEKEE (reference sequence). The CDR3 length is 13 residues. The CDR3 region is CASSQGAGNTIYF. DNA for the CDR3: TGTGCCAGCAGCCAGGGGGCTGGAAACACCATATATTTT.

This clonotype is categorized as large. The gene calls are TRBV5-6 and TRBJ2-1, with 9 positions matching TRBD1. Germline V lookup: CDR1 SGHDT, CDR2 YYEEEE. There are 16 residues in the CDR3. The J segment lost 4 bases and the V segment lost 4 bases, leaving 9 bases of the junction unmatched. Written as DNA, the CDR3 is TGTGCCAGCAGCCCGCCCCGGACAGGGGTTTACAATGAGCAGTTCTTC. This gives the protein CASSPPRTGVYNEQFF. The variable domain in full, completed from reference TRBV5-6 and TRBJ2-1, reads DAGVTQSPTHLIKTRGQQVTLRCSPKSGHDTVSWYQQALGQGPQFIFQYYEEEERQRGNFPDRFSGHQFPNYSSELNVNALLLGDSALYLCASSPPRTGVYNEQFFGPGTRLTVL.

This clonotype counts as medium-sized. The chain couples TRBV10-3 to TRBJ2-7; 8 bases map to TRBD1. The CDR3 contains 14 residues. Germline CDR1 is ENHRY and CDR2 is SYGVKD. V dropped 5 bases and J dropped 5; count of bases not matched to a gene: 8. CDR3 loop: CAISNDRGQDEQYF. The DNA for the CDR3 is TGTGCCATCAGTAACGACAGGGGACAGGACGAGCAGTACTTC.

This clonotype is medium-sized by share. This rearrangement joins TRBV4-3 to TRBJ1-2, with D hard to call. CDR1 and CDR2 from the germline V gene are LGHNA and YSLEER. The CDR3 consists of 15 residues. Trimming removed 1 base from V and 2 bases from J, with 11 bases in between. Written as DNA, the CDR3 is TGCGCCAGCAGCCAAGGGAGGTGGATAAACTATGGCTACACCTTC. Translation gives CASSQGRWINYGYTF.

By share of the sample, this clonotype is large. The chain links TRBV4-2 to TRBJ1-5, with D maybe TRBD1 (5 bases). V was cut by 6 bases and J by 5 bases, with 20 bases left in between. Germline V gene lookup returns CDR1 LGHNA and CDR2 YNFKEQ. The CDR3 is 16 amino acids. CDR3 region: CASSLRAGRGDQPQHF. The CDR3 bases are TGTGCCAGCAGTCTACGAGCGGGGCGGGGGGATCAGCCCCAGCATTTT.

Relative to its sample, this clonotype is large. The CDR3 DNA follows: TGTGCCAGCGCCCCCCCGGGACAGGGCGAAGCTTTCTTT. Translated, it gives CASAPPGQGEAFF. The genes are TRBV2 and TRBJ1-1, with 9 bases aligning to TRBD1. Trimming at V came to 8 bases and at J to 8 bases, leaving 9 bases not matched to a gene. This CDR3 region has 13 residues. Germline assignment: CDR1 SNHLY and CDR2 FYNNEI.

Judged by abundance, this clonotype is large. V is TRBV20-1 and J is TRBJ1-2; TRBD1 matches at 10 bases. Trimming took 4 bases from V and 3 from J; bases not matched to a gene: 8. Germline CDR1 reads DFQATT; CDR2 reads SNEGSKA (reference sequence). The CDR3 extends over 15 amino acids. CDR3 DNA sequence: TGCAGTGCTACGGACAGGGGGTCGTCCTACTATGGCTACACCTTC. Translated: CSATDRGSSYYGYTF.

This clonotype qualifies as large (0.1 to 1%). The chain is built from TRBV4-3 and TRBJ1-2, with D possibly being TRBD1 (5 bases). The CDR3 sequence is 16 residues long. V was cut by 0 bases and J by 4 bases, with 15 bases left in between. CDR1 is LGHNA, CDR2 YSLEER, per germline. The CDR3 sequence: CASSQDPRPGPYGYTF. The CDR3 bases are TGCGCCAGCAGCCAAGATCCGCGGCCGGGGCCCTATGGCTACACCTTC.

This clonotype is deemed large. The chain couples TRBV7-9 to TRBJ1-5; a possible D gene is TRBD1 (6 bases). From germline, CDR1 is SEHNR and CDR2 FQNEAQ (reference sequence). The CDR3 has 14 amino acids. The V end was cut by 0 bases, the J end by 7 bases, with 10 bases between. The CDR3 reads CASSLAGGGQPQHF. DNA of the CDR3: TGTGCCAGCAGCTTAGCAGGGGGAGGACAGCCCCAGCATTTT.

In its sample, this clonotype ranks as large. The chain joins TRBV7-2 to TRBJ2-5, with D unclear. Germline loops: CDR1 SGHTA, CDR2 FQGNSA. The CDR3 length is 13 residues. The V end was cut by 0 bases, the J end by 4 bases, with 6 bases between. Here the CDR3 DNA reads TGTGCCAGCAGCTTAGCGGAACTAGAGACCCAGTACTTC. This gives the protein CASSLAELETQYF.

This clonotype is deemed medium-sized. CDR3 bases: TGCAGTGCTAGGGGGGACCCTAACTATGGCTACACCTTC. As protein: CSARGDPNYGYTF. The V gene is TRBV20-1, the J gene TRBJ1-2, with D maybe TRBD1 (5 bases). This CDR3 is built from 13 residues. Per the germline V gene, CDR1 is DFQATT and CDR2 is SNEGSKA (reference sequence). V lost 3 bases and J lost 0, with 8 bases in between.

This clonotype is medium-sized within its sample. The CDR3 loop is CSTLSPQRYQETQYF. CDR3 bases: TGCAGTACCCTCTCCCCTCAGCGGTACCAAGAGACCCAGTACTTC. This rearrangement joins TRBV20-1 to TRBJ2-5; tentative D call: TRBD2 (5 bases). V was shortened by 8 bases and J by 0 bases, with 19 bases between the two germline ends. Germline CDR1 and CDR2: DFQATT and SNEGSKA (reference sequence). The CDR3 has 15 residues.